The TCR beta chain under discussion was sequenced for a study of T cell responses to AZD1222 COVID-19 vaccine. Study-level points and caveats: In a largely white British group with more females than males, clonal diversity was possibly underestimated. The breadth and depth of Spike-specific TCRs increased once two AZD1222 doses had been given. Across spike, vaccine-associated CD4 TCRs were found, dominant at 160-218 and 743-854.

To note about this clone: The target antigen is unknown.

The protocol was immunoSEQ multiplex PCR, while the TCRdb copy is restricted to in-frame clones and leaves out a portion. This sample has 200,000 to 250,000 clones, with about 94% found just once. CDR1 and CDR2 from the germline V gene are LNHNV and YYDKDF (reference sequence). The CDR3 sequence is 15 residues long. V gave up 6 bases and J gave up 1 base, with 12 bases separating them. The sequence was collected from an adult who received the MenACWY meningococcal vaccine as a control. This chain links TRBV15 with TRBJ1-4; D is unclear. Sequencing was performed on peripheral blood, taken 28 days after the second dose of the MenACWY control vaccine. The CDR3 sequence: CATSLLDGTNEKLFF. The CDR3 nucleotides read TGTGCCACCAGTCTTTTAGATGGAACTAATGAAAAACTGTTTTTT.